The 9 T cell receptor beta chains below all came from one sample that was sequenced in a study of T cell responses to AZD1222 COVID-19 vaccine. The repertoire was sequenced with immunoSEQ multiplex PCR; TCRdb's copy has only in-frame clones and lacks some. In the table there are about 160,000 clones, about nine tenths of which are singletons. This specimen consisted of peripheral blood, obtained on day 0 of AZD1222 vaccination. Receptor source: an adult in good health.

The chain links TRBV19 to TRBJ1-5; D unclear. Germline V gives CDR1 LNHDA, CDR2 SQIVND (reference sequence). The length of the CDR3 is 14 residues. V lost 2 bases, J lost 3 bases, and 8 bases lay in between. The DNA for the CDR3 is TGTGCCAGTAGTATATCCGGATTCAATCAGCCCCAGCATTTT. Amino acids: CASSISGFNQPQHF.

This clone was found a few times. The chain links TRBV14 to TRBJ1-2; 7 nucleotides match TRBD1. This CDR3 contains 15 residues. CDR1 is SGHDN and CDR2 is FVKESK in the germline V gene. J gave up 8 bases and V 3 bases, and 12 bases lay outside the gene matches. The CDR3 nucleotides read TGTGCCAGCAGCCAGAATACAGGGGATTCGCAGGGCTACACCTTC. It encodes CASSQNTGDSQGYTF.

V gene TRBV6-5 combines with J gene TRBJ1-1; weak D call: TRBD1 (6 bases). Germline CDR1 is MNHEY and CDR2 is SVGAGI. The CDR3 is 11 residues long. Deletions cut 10 bases from V and 10 bases from J, with 16 bases between. The CDR3 DNA follows: TGTGCCACCCGCCTCGGGGGCGCAGCTTTCTTT. Translating gives CATRLGGAAFF.

The chain is built from TRBV27 and TRBJ2-7; D tentatively fits TRBD1 or TRBD2 (5 bases each). The V end lost 2 bases, the J end lost 2 bases, and 10 bases lay between the germline ends. This CDR3 is built from 14 residues. CDR1 MNHEY and CDR2 SMNVEV come from the germline V gene (reference sequence). DNA of the CDR3: TGTGCCAGCAGTTTAGGGGACGGAACCTACGAGCAGTACTTC. It specifies CASSLGDGTYEQYF.

The chain combines TRBV6-2 or TRBV6-3 with TRBJ1-1; D might be TRBD1 (6 bases). The V and J ends lost 6 bases and 2 bases respectively, with 13 bases between them. The CDR3 sequence is 14 residues long. In germline, CDR1 is MNHEY, CDR2 SVGEGT. As DNA, the CDR3 is TGTGCCAGCAGCAGGGGAGGGACCAACACTGAAGCTTTCTTT. It codes for CASSRGGTNTEAFF.

The rearrangement joins TRBV3-1 (or the pseudogene TRBV3-2) to TRBJ2-1; the match to TRBD2 covers 13 bases. Trimming removed 6 bases from V and 8 bases from J; junction bases left unmatched: 10. In germline, CDR1 is LGHDT, CDR2 YNNKEL (reference sequence). The CDR3 contains 16 residues. CDR3 coding DNA: TGTGCCAGCAGGTCAACTAGCGGGAGGGCCTCACATGAGCAGTTCTTC. Amino acids: CASRSTSGRASHEQFF.

J is TRBJ2-7 and V is TRBV27, with TRBD2 identical over 7 bases. V dropped 0 bases and J dropped 1; count of bases not matched to a gene: 6. CDR3 size: 16 residues. From germline, CDR1 is MNHEY and CDR2 SMNVEV (reference sequence). CDR3 region: CASSLSAGRTSYEQYF. CDR3 DNA: TGTGCCAGCAGTTTATCAGCCGGGAGGACATCCTACGAGCAGTACTTC.

The chain is built from TRBV28 and TRBJ1-2; no clear D. Germline V gene data show CDR1 as MDHEN and CDR2 as SYDVKM. Trimming pared 4 bases from V and 4 bases from J, leaving 4 bases between. CDR3 size: 11 residues. Written as DNA, the CDR3 is TGTGCCAGCAGTTATATCTATGGCTACACCTTC. This translates into CASSYIYGYTF.

This clone was counted a single time. The rearrangement links TRBV5-4 to TRBJ2-3; the match to TRBD2 covers 10 bases. The V gene end was trimmed by 2 bases and the J gene end by 2 bases; junction bases not matched to a gene: 8. The CDR3 has 17 amino acids. Looked up from germline, CDR1 is SGHNT and CDR2 is YYREEE (reference sequence). The CDR3 is CASSFITSGAYTDTQYF. CDR3 DNA sequence: TGTGCCAGCAGCTTTATTACTAGCGGGGCTTACACAGATACGCAGTATTTT.